The 9 T cell receptor beta chains reported below all come from one sample, sequenced in a study of vaccination and CD4 T cells after COVID-19. The study sequenced cultured CD4+ T cell DNA using the Oncomine TCR Beta short-read assay. Each CDR3 protein gets one entry after TCRdb re-called the PCR reads with MiXCR. The table records some 16,000 distinct CDR3 sequences, 60% to 80% of them present only once. Indicated treatment: roughly 10-day PBMC culture with coronavirus spike peptide pools or control peptides (ViraFEST assay). Their antigens are not known. The specimen sequenced was CD4+ T cells from blood, cultured in vitro. All receptors come from a human donor who had recovered from COVID-19.

CDR3 residues: CASSTTRGGNQPQHF. The CDR3 DNA reads TGTGCCAGTAGTACCACCAGGGGAGGGAATCAGCCCCAGCATTTT. This rearrangement joins TRBV19 to TRBJ1-5, with TRBD1 as a possible D gene (6 bases). V was clipped by 4 bases and J by 4 bases, with 14 bases between them. The CDR3 has 15 amino acids. CDR1 is LNHDA and CDR2 is SQIVND in the germline V gene (reference sequence). Looking up the rest from reference TRBV19 and TRBJ1-5 gives the full variable domain: DGGITQSPKYLFRKEGQNVTLSCEQNLNHDAMYWYRQDPGQGLRLIYYSQIVNDFQKGDIAEGYSVSREKKESFPLTVTSAQKNPTAFYLCASSTTRGGNQPQHFGDGTRLSIL.

This clonotype appeared a few times. The chain combines TRBV6-1 with TRBJ1-1; D remains ambiguous. This CDR3 contains 16 residues. V was clipped by 1 base and J by 5 bases, with 17 bases between them. The germline V gene encodes CDR1 MNHNS and CDR2 SASEGT. The CDR3 DNA reads TGTGCCAGCAGTGAAGTGTCCTCGGGATTGGGGACTGAAGCTTTCTTT. Encoded protein: CASSEVSSGLGTEAFF.

The V call is TRBV7-2, the J call TRBJ2-5, with D possibly being TRBD1 (6 bases). This CDR3 contains 15 residues. V was trimmed by 3 bases and J by 2 bases, leaving 13 bases between them. Germline-derived CDR1 and CDR2 are SGHTA and FQGNSA. CDR3 DNA sequence: TGTGCCAGCAGCTTGCAGGGGAGCGGACAAGAGACCCAGTACTTC. It is translated as CASSLQGSGQETQYF.

The chain joins TRBV20-1 to TRBJ2-7, with a weak D call TRBD1 (5 bases). The V gene's germline CDR1 is DFQATT and CDR2 SNEGSKA (reference sequence). Trimming took off 5 bases at V and 0 bases at J, with 5 bases between the two ends. The CDR3 spans 11 residues. The CDR3 DNA follows: TGCAGTGCTGACAGCTCCTACGAGCAGTACTTC. This gives the protein CSADSSYEQYF.

CDR3 sequence reads: CASSDGLPLEQYF. The DNA of the CDR3 is TGCGCCAGCAGTGACGGACTACCCCTCGAGCAGTACTTC. The chain carries TRBV10-2 and TRBJ2-7, with D possibly being TRBD2 (6 bases). This CDR3 has 13 amino acids. The germline gives CDR1 WSHSY, CDR2 SAAADI. Trimming shortened V by 3 bases and J by 6 bases, and 12 bases separated the two germline ends.

The chain links TRBV11-2 to TRBJ1-1; D gene ambiguous. From germline, CDR1 is SGHAT and CDR2 FQNNGV. Trimming shortened V by 3 bases and J by 4 bases, and 6 bases separated the two germline ends. This CDR3 has 12 amino acids. The CDR3 reads CASSFGSTEAFF. CDR3 in DNA: TGTGCCAGCAGCTTCGGAAGCACTGAAGCTTTCTTT.

The V gene is TRBV28, the J gene TRBJ1-5, with D perhaps TRBD1 (6 bases). Trimming took 6 bases from V and 5 from J, leaving 14 bases between them. The CDR3 spans 14 residues. Germline assignment: CDR1 MDHEN and CDR2 SYDVKM. CDR3 in DNA: TGTGCCAGCAGATTGACAGGCCCTTATCAGCCCCAGCATTTT. This encodes CASRLTGPYQPQHF. The whole variable domain, remainder taken from reference TRBV28 and TRBJ1-5, is DVKVTQSSRYLVKRTGEKVFLECVQDMDHENMFWYRQDPGLGLRLIYFSYDVKMKEKGDIPEGYSVSREKKERFSLILESASTNQTSMYLCASRLTGPYQPQHFGDGTRLSIL.

The chain employs TRBV2 and TRBJ2-7; no clear D gene. Germline-derived CDR1 and CDR2 are SNHLY and FYNNEI. CDR3 length: 15 amino acids. V lost 0 bases and J 6 bases, leaving 15 bases between the germline ends. CDR3 DNA: TGTGCCAGCAGTGAAGCGCTTCGGCTACCCACCGAGCAGTACTTC. The encoded protein is CASSEALRLPTEQYF.

The V and J genes are TRBV28 and TRBJ2-7; 12 bases are a match to TRBD2. The germline gives CDR1 MDHEN, CDR2 SYDVKM. CDR3 size: 16 residues. V trimming: 7 bases; J trimming: 2 bases; junction bases outside the gene matches: 9. DNA of the CDR3: TGTGCCAGCAAACCCGGGACTAGCGGGTACACCTACGAGCAGTACTTC. Protein sequence: CASKPGTSGYTYEQYF.